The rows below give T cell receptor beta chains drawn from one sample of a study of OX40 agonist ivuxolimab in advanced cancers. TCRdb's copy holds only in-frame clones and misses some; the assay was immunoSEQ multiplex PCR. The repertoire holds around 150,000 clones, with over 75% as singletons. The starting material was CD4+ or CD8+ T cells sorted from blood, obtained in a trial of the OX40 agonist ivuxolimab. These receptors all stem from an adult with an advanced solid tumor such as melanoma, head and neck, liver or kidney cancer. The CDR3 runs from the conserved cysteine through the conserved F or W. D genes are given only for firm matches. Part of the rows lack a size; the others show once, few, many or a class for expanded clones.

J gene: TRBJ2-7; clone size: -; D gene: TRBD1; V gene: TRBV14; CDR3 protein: CASSPKWTGIHEQYF; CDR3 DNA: TGTGCCAGCAGTCCGAAGTGGACAGGGATCCACGAGCAGTACTTC
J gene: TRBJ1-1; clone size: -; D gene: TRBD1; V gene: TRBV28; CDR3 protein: CASSPGQGDTEAFF; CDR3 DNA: TGTGCCAGCAGCCCGGGACAGGGTGACACTGAAGCTTTCTTT
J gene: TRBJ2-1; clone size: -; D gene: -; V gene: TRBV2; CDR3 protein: CASGRGGGPNEQFF; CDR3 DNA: TGTGCCAGCGGGCGTGGGGGAGGCCCCAATGAGCAGTTCTTC
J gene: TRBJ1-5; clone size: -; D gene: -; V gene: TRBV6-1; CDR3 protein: CASNPTGPYQPQHF; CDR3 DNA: TGTGCCAGCAACCCGACGGGCCCCTATCAGCCCCAGCATTTT
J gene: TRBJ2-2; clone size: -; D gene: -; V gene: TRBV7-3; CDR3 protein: CASSLGPSGYTGELFF; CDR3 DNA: TGTGCCAGCAGCTTGGGACCCTCGGGTTACACCGGGGAGCTGTTTTTT
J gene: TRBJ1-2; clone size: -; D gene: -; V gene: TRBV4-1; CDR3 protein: CASSQVSAAGYGYTF; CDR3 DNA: TGCGCCAGCAGCCAAGTAAGTGCTGCTGGCTATGGCTACACCTTC
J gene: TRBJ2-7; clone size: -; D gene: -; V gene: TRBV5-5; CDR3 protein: CASSSQVYEQYF; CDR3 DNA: TGTGCCAGCAGCTCCCAGGTTTACGAGCAGTACTTC
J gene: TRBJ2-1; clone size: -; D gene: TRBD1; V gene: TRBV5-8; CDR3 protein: CASSLFKGQGTYNEQFF; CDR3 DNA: TGTGCCAGCAGCTTGTTTAAGGGACAGGGGACCTACAATGAGCAGTTCTTC
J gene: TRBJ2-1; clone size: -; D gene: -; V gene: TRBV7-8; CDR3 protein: CASSPTSGDNEQFF; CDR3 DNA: TGTGCCAGCAGCCCAACGTCCGGGGACAATGAGCAGTTCTTC
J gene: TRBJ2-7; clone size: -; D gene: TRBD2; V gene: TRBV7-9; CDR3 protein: CASSLAGLADSSYEQYF; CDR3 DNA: TGTGCCAGCAGCTTAGCGGGACTAGCGGACTCATCCTACGAGCAGTACTTC
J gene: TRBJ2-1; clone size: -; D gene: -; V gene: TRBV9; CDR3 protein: CASSVHTLRYNEQFF; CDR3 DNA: TGTGCCAGCAGCGTACACACTCTCCGCTACAATGAGCAGTTCTTC
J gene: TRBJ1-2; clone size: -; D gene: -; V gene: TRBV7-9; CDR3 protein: CASSLTLDSYGYTF; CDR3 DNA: TGTGCCAGCAGCTTAACGCTGGACAGTTATGGCTACACCTTC
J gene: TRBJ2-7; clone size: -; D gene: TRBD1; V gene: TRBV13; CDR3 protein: CASSLQRQGLYEQYF; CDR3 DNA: TGTGCCAGCAGCCTCCAAAGACAGGGCCTCTACGAGCAGTACTTC
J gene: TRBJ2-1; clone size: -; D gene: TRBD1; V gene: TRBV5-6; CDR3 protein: CASSSLGQGSYNEQFF; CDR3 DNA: TGTGCCAGCAGCTCCCTAGGACAGGGGAGCTACAATGAGCAGTTCTTC
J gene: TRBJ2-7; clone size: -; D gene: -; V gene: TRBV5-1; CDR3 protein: CASSFSPLGESGYEQYF; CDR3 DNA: TGCGCCAGCAGCTTTTCCCCATTGGGAGAAAGTGGCTACGAGCAGTACTTC
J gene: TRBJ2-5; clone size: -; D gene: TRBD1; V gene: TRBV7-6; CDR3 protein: CASSPGTALQETQYF; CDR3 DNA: TGTGCCAGCAGCCCAGGGACAGCGCTCCAAGAGACCCAGTACTTC
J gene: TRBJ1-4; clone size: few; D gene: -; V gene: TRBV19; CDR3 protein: CASYTTGKLFF; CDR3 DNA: TGTGCCAGTTACACAACGGGAAAACTGTTTTTT
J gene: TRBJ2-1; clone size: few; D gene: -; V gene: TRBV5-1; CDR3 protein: CASNSGSSSYNEQFF; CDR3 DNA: TGCGCCAGCAACAGCGGGTCTAGCTCCTACAATGAGCAGTTCTTC
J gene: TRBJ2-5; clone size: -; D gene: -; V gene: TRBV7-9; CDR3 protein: CASSLLRSRGEETQYF; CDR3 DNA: TGTGCCAGCAGTTTACTTCGATCCAGGGGCGAAGAGACCCAGTACTTC
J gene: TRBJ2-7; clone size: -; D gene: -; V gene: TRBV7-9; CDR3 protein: CASSLDRAQYF; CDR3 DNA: TGTGCCAGCAGCTTAGACAGGGCTCAGTACTTC
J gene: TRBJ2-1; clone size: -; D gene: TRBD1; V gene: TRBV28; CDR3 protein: CASRGTGRNEQFF; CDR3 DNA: TGTGCCAGCAGGGGGACAGGGAGAAATGAGCAGTTCTTC
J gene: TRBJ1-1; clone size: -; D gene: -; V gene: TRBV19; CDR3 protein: CASSISQMNTEAFF; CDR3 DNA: TGTGCCAGTAGTATTTCGCAGATGAACACTGAAGCTTTCTTT
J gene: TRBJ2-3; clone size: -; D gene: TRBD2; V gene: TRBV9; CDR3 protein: CASSVGLSGRSTDTQYF; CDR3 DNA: TGTGCCAGCAGCGTAGGGCTGAGCGGGAGGAGCACAGATACGCAGTATTTT
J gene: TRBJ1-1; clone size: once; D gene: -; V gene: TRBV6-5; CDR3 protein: CASSPRTDMNTEAFF; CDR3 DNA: TGTGCCAGCAGCCCGCGGACGGACATGAACACTGAAGCTTTCTTT
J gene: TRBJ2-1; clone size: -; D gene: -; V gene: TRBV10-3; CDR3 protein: CAISVKSSYNEQFF; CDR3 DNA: TGTGCCATCAGTGTGAAGAGCTCCTACAATGAGCAGTTCTTC
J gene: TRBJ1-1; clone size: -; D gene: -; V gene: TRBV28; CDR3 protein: CASSLFPQGDTEAFF; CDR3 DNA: TGTGCCAGCAGTCTTTTCCCCCAGGGTGACACTGAAGCTTTCTTT
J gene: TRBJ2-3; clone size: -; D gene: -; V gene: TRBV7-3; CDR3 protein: CASSPTGLDSDTQYF; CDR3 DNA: TGTGCCAGCAGCCCGACGGGACTGGACTCAGATACGCAGTATTTT
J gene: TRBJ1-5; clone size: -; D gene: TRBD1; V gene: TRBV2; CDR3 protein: CASPNRDRVQSGQPQHF; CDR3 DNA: TGTGCCAGCCCGAACCGGGACAGAGTTCAATCGGGTCAGCCCCAGCATTTT
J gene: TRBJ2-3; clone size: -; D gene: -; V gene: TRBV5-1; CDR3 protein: CASRGDSTDTQYF; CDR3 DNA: TGCGCCAGCAGGGGGGACAGCACAGATACGCAGTATTTT
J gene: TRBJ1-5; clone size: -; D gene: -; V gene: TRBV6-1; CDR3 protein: CASSKLDGTYQPQHF; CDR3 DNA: TGTGCCAGCAGTAAACTGGACGGTACGTATCAGCCCCAGCATTTT
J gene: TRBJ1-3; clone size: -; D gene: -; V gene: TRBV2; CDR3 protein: CASKRGLSGNTIYF; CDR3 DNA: TGTGCCAGCAAGAGGGGCCTCTCTGGAAACACCATATATTTT
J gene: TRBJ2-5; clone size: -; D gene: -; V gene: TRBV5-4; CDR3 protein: CASSLDRPGRGQETQYF; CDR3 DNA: TGTGCCAGCAGCTTGGATCGTCCGGGACGCGGCCAAGAGACCCAGTACTTC